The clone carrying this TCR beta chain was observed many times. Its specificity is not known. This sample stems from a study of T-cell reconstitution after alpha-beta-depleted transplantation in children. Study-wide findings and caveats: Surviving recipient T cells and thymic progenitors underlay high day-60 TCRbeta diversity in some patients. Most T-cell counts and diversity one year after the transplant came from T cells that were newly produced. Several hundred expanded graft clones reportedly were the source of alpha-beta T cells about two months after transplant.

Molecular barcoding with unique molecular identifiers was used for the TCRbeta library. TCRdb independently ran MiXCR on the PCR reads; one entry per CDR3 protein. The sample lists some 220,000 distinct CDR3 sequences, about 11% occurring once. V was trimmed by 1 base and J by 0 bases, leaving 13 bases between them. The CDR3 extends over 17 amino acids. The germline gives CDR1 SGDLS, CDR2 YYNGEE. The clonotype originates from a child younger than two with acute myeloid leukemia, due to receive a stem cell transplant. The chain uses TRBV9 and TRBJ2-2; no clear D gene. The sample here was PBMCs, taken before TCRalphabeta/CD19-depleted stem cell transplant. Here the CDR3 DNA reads TGTGCCAGCAGCGTAATACGCGGTTACGCGAACACCGGGGAGCTGTTTTTT. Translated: CASSVIRGYANTGELFF.